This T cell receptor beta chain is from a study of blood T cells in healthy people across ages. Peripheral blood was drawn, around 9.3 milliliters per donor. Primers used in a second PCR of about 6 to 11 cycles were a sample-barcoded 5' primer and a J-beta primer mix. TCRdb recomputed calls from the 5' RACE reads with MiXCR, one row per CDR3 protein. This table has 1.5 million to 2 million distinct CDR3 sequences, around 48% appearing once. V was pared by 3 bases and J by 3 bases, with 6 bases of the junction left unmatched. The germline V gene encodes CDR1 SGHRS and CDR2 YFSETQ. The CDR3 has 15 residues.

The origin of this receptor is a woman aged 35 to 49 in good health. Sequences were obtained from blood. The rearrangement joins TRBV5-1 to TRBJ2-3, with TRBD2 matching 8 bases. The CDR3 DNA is TGCGCCAGCAGCTGGGACGGGGGGGCAACAGATACGCAGTATTTT. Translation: CASSWDGGATDTQYF.